This T cell receptor beta chain was recovered during a study of blood T cell repertoires in COVID-19. Germline CDR1 is SEHNR and CDR2 is FQNEAQ (reference sequence). Trimming removed 5 bases from V and 8 bases from J; junction bases left unmatched: 8. The CDR3 has 13 residues. With regard to this clone: Other DNA sequences from this sample encode an identical CDR3 as well.

Methods used by the authors: Reference gene primer amplification gave nucleated cell count estimates. Measured with immunoSEQ multiplex PCR; TCRdb has only the in-frame clones, and not every one. That table is the source of V, J and clone size, and D and trimming were worked out from the DNA. The table lists 200,000 or so clones, 80% to 90% of them singletons, with about 8.8% in the top ten. Cohort allocation depended upon clinical history that participants reported. Either two negative PCRs, clearance, or symptom resolution qualified Cohort 3 donors as recovered. The V call is TRBV7-9, the J call TRBJ1-2; TRBD1 matches at 7 bases. The receptor was derived from a woman aged 18-29 years who had recovered from COVID-19. Sequencing input: PBMCs or T cells enriched from blood (not recorded which). Here the CDR3 DNA reads TGTGCCAGCAGCCCGAACAGGGGAGACGGCTACACCTTC. Its translation: CASSPNRGDGYTF.